Below are 27 T cell receptor beta chains sequenced from a single sample in a study of regulatory T cells in long-lasting Graves disease. Time point in this sample: persistent/refractory GD, antithyroid drugs over 5 years with positive TRAb. With RNA extracted from PBMCs as input, the TCR library was made. Relying on iRepertoire HTBI primers and Arm-PCR of CDR3 regions, the team built TCR beta libraries. TCRdb re-called the multiplex PCR reads through MiXCR, storing one row per CDR3 protein. This sample has roughly 300,000 distinct CDR3 sequences, with 20% to 25% found just once. Sequencing used peripheral blood mononuclear cells (PBMCs), obtained when the disease was refractory, from a patient treated with antithyroid drugs. The receptors come from a female donor with Graves disease.

A few counts support this clonotype. The chain recombines TRBV28 with TRBJ2-7, with 9 bases identical to TRBD2. CDR3 length: 15 amino acids. J gave up 0 bases and V 6 bases, and 6 bases lay outside the gene matches. From germline, CDR1 is MDHEN and CDR2 SYDVKM. In nucleotides, the CDR3 is TGTGCCAGCAGACCTACTAGCGGGCCCTCCTACGAGCAGTACTTC. Translating gives CASRPTSGPSYEQYF. Drawing the rest from reference TRBV28 and TRBJ2-7, the complete variable domain is DVKVTQSSRYLVKRTGEKVFLECVQDMDHENMFWYRQDPGLGLRLIYFSYDVKMKEKGDIPEGYSVSREKKERFSLILESASTNQTSMYLCASRPTSGPSYEQYFGPGTRLTVT.

This clonotype was counted only a few times. This sequence joins TRBV20-1 and TRBJ2-2; D possibly corresponds to TRBD1 (6 bases). In germline, CDR1 is DFQATT, CDR2 SNEGSKA (reference sequence). This CDR3 comprises 12 residues. Trimming took off 5 bases at V and 5 bases at J, with 9 bases between the two ends. The CDR3 region is CSASQGTGELFF. In DNA form, the CDR3 reads TGCAGTGCTTCACAGGGTACCGGGGAGCTGTTTTTT.

At least ten counts were recorded for this clonotype. J is TRBJ2-2 and V is TRBV7-8, with D perhaps matching TRBD2 (5 bases). CDR3 length: 15 residues. Per the germline V gene, CDR1 is SGHVS and CDR2 is FQNEAQ. V gave up 1 base and J gave up 6 bases, with 12 bases separating them. This CDR3 is CASSLVPTRSGELFF. The CDR3 DNA is TGTGCCAGCAGCTTAGTTCCCACTAGATCCGGGGAGCTGTTTTTT.

In this sample, this clonotype turned up many times. J is TRBJ2-2 and V is TRBV6-2 or TRBV6-3, with a weak D call TRBD2 (6 bases). The length of the CDR3 is 16 residues. Trimming took 6 bases from V and 5 from J, leaving 19 bases between them. Per the germline V gene, CDR1 is MNHEY and CDR2 is SVGEGT. CDR3 sequence (DNA): TGTGCCAGCAGCCACCGACGGGGAGGAGAGACCGGGGAGCTGTTTTTT. This translates into CASSHRRGGETGELFF.

This chain joins TRBV28 and TRBJ2-1; 9 bases line up with TRBD1. This CDR3 has 16 residues. Germline V gene sequence: CDR1 MDHEN, CDR2 SYDVKM. V was clipped by 6 bases and J by 9 bases; unmatched bases: 15. CDR3 sequence: CASRLDRDRVQVEQFF. The CDR3 DNA sequence: TGTGCCAGCAGACTCGACCGGGACAGGGTTCAAGTTGAGCAGTTCTTC.

This chain links TRBV7-9 with TRBJ2-5; D tentatively reads TRBD1 or TRBD2 (5 bases each). CDR3 size: 19 residues. V was cut by 0 bases and J by 1 base, with 21 bases left in between. CDR1 and CDR2 from the germline V gene are SEHNR and FQNEAQ (reference sequence). The CDR3 DNA sequence: TGTGCCAGCAGCTTAGCCACACTCTTTGGGGACGGGGCCCAAGAGACCCAGTACTTC. It codes for CASSLATLFGDGAQETQYF. The whole variable domain, remainder taken from reference TRBV7-9 and TRBJ2-5, is DTGVSQNPRHKITKRGQNVTFRCDPISEHNRLYWYRQTLGQGPEFLTYFQNEAQLEKSRLLSDRFSAERPKGSFSTLEIQRTEQGDSAMYLCASSLATLFGDGAQETQYFGPGTRLLVL.

V gene TRBV2 combines with J gene TRBJ2-3, with 7 bases aligning to TRBD1. The germline V gene has CDR1 SNHLY and CDR2 FYNNEI. V shed 8 bases and J 3 bases; nucleotides not matched to a gene: 8. The CDR3 consists of 14 residues. The CDR3 DNA reads TGTGCCAGCGGAAGGGACAGACAAACAGATACGCAGTATTTT. Protein: CASGRDRQTDTQYF.

The chain has TRBV6-1 and TRBJ2-2, with 13 bases identical to TRBD2. Trimming cost V 7 bases and J 6 bases; bases outside gene matches: 5. The CDR3 is 15 amino acids. Germline CDR1 reads MNHNS; CDR2 reads SASEGT. The CDR3 region has the DNA TGTGCCAGCATTTCGGGACTAGCGGGACCCGGGGAGCTGTTTTTT. It codes for CASISGLAGPGELFF.

This clonotype turned up a few times. The rearrangement links TRBV7-3 to TRBJ2-2; D might be TRBD2 (6 bases). V lost 5 bases and J lost 0, with 13 bases in between. Germline V lookup: CDR1 SGHTA, CDR2 FQGTGA. CDR3 size: 16 residues. The CDR3 DNA follows: TGTGCCAGCAGCCCACGCGGGGCCGCGAACACCGGGGAGCTGTTTTTT. It yields the protein CASSPRGAANTGELFF.

This clonotype was detected ten times or more. The rearrangement uses TRBV12-3 or TRBV12-4 and TRBJ1-1; D remains unclear. The V end lost 2 bases, the J end lost 1 base, and 8 bases lay between the germline ends. The CDR3 length is 14 residues. The CDR3 protein is CASSLTDSNTEAFF. CDR3 nucleotide sequence: TGTGCCAGCAGTTTAACGGACTCGAACACTGAAGCTTTCTTT.

The sample holds a few counts of this clonotype. V is TRBV12-3 or TRBV12-4 and J is TRBJ2-7, with 8 bases lining up with TRBD2. Germline trimming cut 5 bases from V and 3 bases from J; bases unmatched to any gene: 3. This CDR3 has 13 residues. The CDR3: CASSHGTSYEQYF. The CDR3 DNA follows: TGTGCCAGCAGTCACGGGACTAGCTACGAGCAGTACTTC.

The chain carries TRBV25-1 and TRBJ1-1, with 7 bases identical to TRBD1. This CDR3 has 15 amino acids. Losses at the gene ends were 5 bases for V and 0 bases for J; bases not matched to a gene: 6. Germline V CDR1 and CDR2: MGHDK, SYGVNS. CDR3 region: CASSRQGSLNTEAFF. In DNA, the CDR3 is TGTGCCAGCAGTCGACAGGGCTCCTTGAACACTGAAGCTTTCTTT.

This chain links TRBV6-1 with TRBJ1-5; TRBD1 is a possible D gene (6 bases). This CDR3 comprises 14 residues. Germline CDR1 MNHNS, CDR2 SASEGT. Between the trimmed V and J ends, which lost 5 bases and 9 bases, there was a span of 17 bases. The CDR3 DNA sequence: TGTGCCAGCAGTCCGGGGGACACCGTGAGGCCCCAGCATTTT. The encoded protein is CASSPGDTVRPQHF.

This clonotype was detected a few times. The chain recombines TRBV7-2 with TRBJ2-5, with 8 bases lining up with TRBD1. The CDR3 loop spans 15 amino acids. Per the germline V gene, CDR1 is SGHTA and CDR2 is FQGNSA. Losses at the gene ends were 2 bases for V and 5 bases for J; bases not matched to a gene: 7. The CDR3: CASSLRGQVGETQYF. The CDR3 DNA follows: TGTGCCAGCAGCTTAAGGGGACAGGTGGGGGAGACCCAGTACTTC.

V usage is TRBV6-1 and J usage is TRBJ1-3; weak D call: TRBD1 (6 bases). Germline CDR1 and CDR2: MNHNS and SASEGT. The CDR3 totals 15 residues. Trimming cost V 6 bases and J 0 bases, with 12 bases left between them. The chain's CDR3 is CASSPKTGSGNTIYF. For the CDR3, the DNA is TGTGCCAGCAGCCCCAAGACAGGCTCTGGAAACACCATATATTTT.

This clonotype was recorded many times. This rearrangement joins TRBV20-1 to TRBJ1-1; tentatively, D is TRBD1 (6 bases). This CDR3 comprises 15 residues. Germline values: CDR1 DFQATT, CDR2 SNEGSKA (reference sequence). V lost 6 bases and J lost 4, with 21 bases in between. The CDR3 spells CSAPDRRRERTEAFF. CDR3 bases: TGCAGTGCGCCCGACAGGCGACGAGAGCGCACTGAAGCTTTCTTT.

This clonotype was picked up many times. V is TRBV27 and J is TRBJ2-5, with a weak D call TRBD2 (5 bases). This CDR3 comprises 13 residues. The germline CDR1 and CDR2 sequences are MNHEY and SMNVEV (reference sequence). V was pared by 2 bases and J by 2 bases, with 6 bases between. The CDR3 DNA reads as TGTGCCAGCAGTTTACCGGGGCAAGAGACCCAGTACTTC. Amino acids: CASSLPGQETQYF.

The chain couples TRBV3-1 to TRBJ1-1; D remains ambiguous. V lost 4 bases, J lost 1 base, and 7 bases lay in between. Germline V gene lookup returns CDR1 LGHDT and CDR2 YNNKEL (reference sequence). The CDR3 loop spans 13 amino acids. CDR3 DNA sequence: TGTGCCAGCAGCCCGGCAGAGAACACTGAAGCTTTCTTT. Amino acid sequence: CASSPAENTEAFF.

The chain uses TRBV2 and TRBJ1-5; D is unresolved. The V end lost 6 bases, the J end lost 7 bases, and 13 bases lay between the germline ends. Looked up from germline, CDR1 is SNHLY and CDR2 is FYNNEI. The CDR3 totals 13 residues. CDR3 DNA sequence: TGTGCCAGCAGGGACTCCCCATTCCAGCCCCAGCATTTT. Protein product: CASRDSPFQPQHF.

This clonotype turned up a few times. The chain has TRBV11-2 and TRBJ2-1, with D possibly TRBD1 on 6 matching bases. The CDR3 spans 13 residues. Deletions cut 1 base from V and 7 bases from J, with 8 bases between. The germline V gene has CDR1 SGHAT and CDR2 FQNNGV. The CDR3 region is CASSLADRNEQFF. The CDR3 DNA sequence: TGTGCCAGCAGCTTAGCTGACAGGAATGAGCAGTTCTTC.

As concerns this clonotype: A much larger clone sits a single nucleotide away, making a read error possible. The V call is TRBV9, the J call TRBJ2-5; the match to TRBD2 covers 8 bases. V gave up 4 bases and J gave up 2 bases; unmatched junction bases: 7. Germline V gives CDR1 SGDLS, CDR2 YYNGEE. The CDR3 has 15 amino acids. The CDR3: CASSQLGTRQETQYF. In nucleotides, the CDR3 is TGTGCCAGCAGCCAACTGGGGACTAGACAAGAGACCCAGTACTTC.

DNA for the CDR3: TGCGCCAGCAGCCAAGACGTAGCGGGAGGTGGCTACGAGCAGTACTTC. Its translation is CASSQDVAGGGYEQYF. V and J are TRBV4-3 and TRBJ2-7, with 10 bases matching TRBD2. The CDR3 sequence is 16 residues long. Unmatched junction bases numbered 5, after V lost 0 bases and J lost 3 bases. Per the germline V gene, CDR1 is LGHNA and CDR2 is YSLEER.

This clonotype was counted a few times. The gene calls are TRBV7-2 and TRBJ2-2, with D tentatively TRBD1 (5 bases). CDR1 is SGHTA and CDR2 is FQGNSA in the germline V gene. There are 16 residues in the CDR3. The germline V and J ends were trimmed by 1 base and 4 bases, with 13 bases remaining between them. The CDR3 coding sequence is TGTGCCAGCAGCTTAGTGGCAGGGATCCCCACCGGGGAGCTGTTTTTT. Translated, it gives CASSLVAGIPTGELFF.

This clonotype was recorded many times. The J gene is TRBJ2-7, the V gene TRBV20-1, with 9 nucleotides matching TRBD2. V dropped 1 base and J dropped 8; count of bases not matched to a gene: 6. There are 13 residues in the CDR3. The germline gives CDR1 DFQATT, CDR2 SNEGSKA (reference sequence). Here the CDR3 reads CSARGAGGLQQYF. In DNA form, the CDR3 reads TGCAGTGCTAGAGGGGCGGGAGGGTTACAGCAGTACTTC.

This clonotype was counted at least ten times. V is TRBV12-3 or TRBV12-4 and J is TRBJ2-7; D remains unclear. The CDR3 has 14 residues. V lost 2 bases to trimming and J lost 1 base, with 9 bases between them. For the CDR3, the DNA is TGTGCCAGCAGTTTACGGACGGAGTCCTACGAGCAGTACTTC. It specifies CASSLRTESYEQYF.

Ten or more counts support this clonotype. The chain is built from TRBV15 and TRBJ1-5, with D unresolved. V lost 1 base, J lost 4 bases, and 11 bases lay in between. The CDR3 length is 15 residues. CDR1 is LNHNV and CDR2 is YYDKDF in the germline V gene (reference sequence). The chain's CDR3 is CATSRGRSGNQPQHF. The CDR3 coding sequence is TGTGCCACCAGCAGAGGAAGGAGCGGGAATCAGCCCCAGCATTTT.

This chain links TRBV29-1 with TRBJ2-2; TRBD2 matches at 12 bases. Germline CDR1 reads SQVTM; CDR2 reads ANQGSEA. V dropped 7 bases and J dropped 4; count of bases not matched to a gene: 16. The CDR3 is 18 residues long. The CDR3 is CSARIPTSGSLSTGELFF. CDR3 nucleotides: TGCAGCGCAAGAATTCCGACTAGCGGGAGTTTAAGCACCGGGGAGCTGTTTTTT.